One sample yielded the 18 T cell receptor beta chains listed below, sequenced in a study of cytomegalovirus exposure and HLA in healthy donors. The PCR was carried out with 60 Vbeta primers and 13 Jbeta primers. Assay used: immunoSEQ multiplex PCR; TCRdb lists only in-frame clones, some missing. The repertoire holds 150,000 to 200,000 clones, with approximately 81% as singletons. The material sequenced was PBMCs. The receptors stem from a man in his late teens or twenties in good health and CMV-seropositive.

The rearrangement links TRBV4-3 to TRBJ2-6; no clear D gene. Trimming pared 0 bases from V and 0 bases from J, leaving 6 bases between. From germline, CDR1 is LGHNA and CDR2 YSLEER. The CDR3 covers 16 residues. CDR3 region: CASSQDRSSGANVLTF. DNA for the CDR3: TGCGCCAGCAGCCAAGATCGGAGCTCTGGGGCCAACGTCCTGACTTTC.

V is TRBV30 and J is TRBJ2-3; 8 bases line up with TRBD2. Trimming removed 0 bases from V and 4 bases from J; junction bases left unmatched: 3. The germline V gene encodes CDR1 GTSNPN and CDR2 SVGIG (reference sequence). The CDR3 contains 14 residues. CDR3 DNA sequence: TGTGCCTGGAGTGTTCTCGGGGGGGCAGATACGCAGTATTTT. Translation gives CAWSVLGGADTQYF.

The chain carries TRBV4-3 and TRBJ1-1; D gene ambiguous. V lost 0 bases and J 0 bases, leaving 14 bases between the germline ends. Per the germline V gene, CDR1 is LGHNA and CDR2 is YSLEER. This CDR3 has 17 amino acids. Here the CDR3 DNA reads TGCGCCAGCAGCCAAGATCTATCTACAGATTTGAACACTGAAGCTTTCTTT. Protein sequence: CASSQDLSTDLNTEAFF.

This rearrangement joins TRBV6-5 to TRBJ1-2, with a tentative D call TRBD1 (6 bases). The V end lost 0 bases, the J end lost 7 bases, and 15 bases lay between the germline ends. The CDR3 is made up of 15 amino acids. CDR1 is MNHEY and CDR2 is SVGAGI in the germline V gene. In DNA, the CDR3 is TGTGCCAGCAGTTACTCCAGGGGTGGGACGGGTGGCTACACCTTC. Protein product: CASSYSRGGTGGYTF.

As for this clone: Mismatch with germline at one junction end may stem from a read error. In DNA form, the CDR3 reads TGTGCCACCGACAGGGGGACCTACGAGCAGCACTTC. It encodes CATDRGTYEQHF. This chain links TRBV10-3 with TRBJ2-7; 9 bases line up with TRBD1. Germline V lookup: CDR1 ENHRY, CDR2 SYGVKD. CDR3 length: 12 amino acids.

The rearrangement links TRBV4-3 to TRBJ2-3; D ambiguous. The CDR3 has 15 amino acids. Germline CDR1 and CDR2: LGHNA and YSLEER. The V end was cut by 0 bases, the J end by 6 bases, with 13 bases between. In DNA, the CDR3 is TGCGCCAGCAGCCAAGAGAGGCAGTTTTGGGATACGCAGTATTTT. Its translation is CASSQERQFWDTQYF.

J is TRBJ1-1 and V is TRBV5-4, with D perhaps TRBD1 (5 bases). Deletions cut 4 bases from V and 4 bases from J, with 14 bases between. CDR1 and CDR2 (germline): SGHNT, YYREEE (reference sequence). The CDR3 contains 14 residues. For the CDR3, the DNA is TGTGCCAGCAGCCTTAGGGGTTCCGGCACTGAAGCTTTCTTT. Protein: CASSLRGSGTEAFF.

This chain connects TRBV18 to TRBJ1-1, with D possibly being TRBD1 (6 bases). Germline V gene sequence: CDR1 KGHSH, CDR2 LQKENI. Deletions cut 8 bases from V and 3 bases from J, with 19 bases between. This CDR3 comprises 15 residues. The CDR3, as DNA: TGTGCCAGCACGAACTCCGGGACACCAGACACTGAAGCTTTCTTT. Amino acid sequence: CASTNSGTPDTEAFF.

This chain joins TRBV5-4 and TRBJ2-5, with 9 bases fitting TRBD2. Germline-derived CDR1 and CDR2 are SGHNT and YYREEE (reference sequence). This CDR3 is built from 16 residues. After removal of 5 bases from V and 5 bases from J, the junction contained 13 bases not matched to a gene. The CDR3 region has the DNA TGTGCCAGCAGTCTGGGTAGCGGGGGCCCTGGGGAGACCCAGTACTTC. Translating gives CASSLGSGGPGETQYF.

This rearrangement joins TRBV5-4 to TRBJ2-5; TRBD2 aligns across 7 bases. Germline assignment: CDR1 SGHNT and CDR2 YYREEE (reference sequence). With 3 bases clipped from V and 2 bases from J, the junction kept 7 bases outside the gene matches. The CDR3 consists of 15 residues. CDR3 DNA: TGTGCCAGCAGCTGGGGGGGACTACCGCAAGAGACCCAGTACTTC. Amino acid sequence: CASSWGGLPQETQYF.

This clone was found once. The chain has TRBV7-2 and TRBJ1-3; tentatively, D is TRBD1 (6 bases). Per the germline V gene, CDR1 is SGHTA and CDR2 is FQGNSA. Trimming took off 6 bases at V and 0 bases at J, with 12 bases between the two ends. CDR3 length: 15 amino acids. CDR3 amino acids: CASSFGQSSGNTIYF. The CDR3 region has the DNA TGTGCCAGCAGTTTCGGACAGAGCTCTGGAAACACCATATATTTT.

Here the CDR3 reads CASSFTGAGAGNTIYF. The CDR3 coding sequence is TGTGCCAGCAGCTTTACAGGGGCCGGAGCTGGAAACACCATATATTTT. The rearrangement uses TRBV11-2 and TRBJ1-3; 7 bases align to TRBD1. CDR1 SGHAT and CDR2 FQNNGV come from the germline V gene. The CDR3 is 16 amino acids. Unmatched junction bases numbered 7, after V lost 3 bases and J lost 2 bases.

In this sample, this clone turned up a few times. The rearrangement uses TRBV2 and TRBJ2-3; 9 nucleotides line up with TRBD2. V shed 1 base, J shed 9 bases, and the junction held 17 bases outside the gene matches. The CDR3 length is 18 residues. Germline lookup yields CDR1 SNHLY and CDR2 FYNNEI. The CDR3, as DNA: TGTGCCAGCAGTGAAGGACCCCAGCGGGGGGACCACAGATACACGCAGTATTTT. This translates into CASSEGPQRGDHRYTQYF.

The CDR3: CASSYSNSADTQYF. CDR3 DNA: TGTGCCAGCAGTTACTCGAACTCTGCAGATACGCAGTATTTT. The chain employs TRBV6-5 and TRBJ2-3; no reliable D call. CDR3 length equals 14 residues. The V end lost 0 bases, the J end lost 4 bases, and 8 bases lay between the germline ends. CDR1 and CDR2 (germline): MNHEY, SVGAGI.

This chain joins TRBV10-3 and TRBJ1-5, with TRBD1 matching 9 bases. The CDR3 sequence is 13 residues long. After removal of 11 bases from V and 3 bases from J, the junction contained 5 bases not matched to a gene. CDR1 ENHRY and CDR2 SYGVKD come from the germline V gene. In nucleotides, the CDR3 is TGTGCCGTTAGACAGGGGGTCAATCAGCCCCAGCATTTT. Protein sequence: CAVRQGVNQPQHF.

This clone was counted between two and nine times. The chain employs TRBV5-1 and TRBJ2-5; no clear D gene. The germline V gene encodes CDR1 SGHRS and CDR2 YFSETQ. Trimming removed 4 bases from V and 2 bases from J, with 6 bases in between. The CDR3 has 12 amino acids. DNA of the CDR3: TGCGCCAGCAGCCTAAATCAAGAGACCCAGTACTTC. Translating it yields CASSLNQETQYF.

This clone was picked up a small number of times. V and J are TRBV21-1 and TRBJ1-1; the table's D call of TRBD1 was not tested on the DNA. TRBV21-1 is recorded as a pseudogene. This CDR3 comprises 14 residues. As DNA, the CDR3 is TGTGCCAGCCAGAACAGGGTAGCGAACACTGAAGCTTTCTTT. It specifies CASQNRVANTEAFF.

In this sample, this clone turned up a few times. The chain couples TRBV4-3 to TRBJ1-3, with D tentatively TRBD1 (6 bases). Trimming took 1 base from V and 2 from J, leaving 9 bases between them. The CDR3 spans 15 residues. Germline V gene lookup returns CDR1 LGHNA and CDR2 YSLEER. The CDR3 bases are TGCGCCAGCAGCCAAGCTACAGGGCCTGGAAACACCATATATTTT. It is translated as CASSQATGPGNTIYF.